This passage covers 10 T cell receptor beta chains from one sample sequenced in a study of graft-versus-host responses after intestinal transplantation. These receptors have no known antigen. Here immunoSEQ multiplex PCR was the method, and the copy in TCRdb shows in-frame clones only, minus some. The sample carries tens of thousands of clones, roughly 92% recorded once. Sequencing was performed on unstimulated CD4+ T cells sorted from spleen or lymph node cells, taken before intestinal transplant. The receptors derive from a human donor who received an intestinal transplant.

The V call is TRBV7-8, the J call TRBJ1-5, with D maybe TRBD1 (5 bases). CDR1 and CDR2 (germline): SGHVS, FQNEAQ. The germline V and J ends were trimmed by 1 base and 5 bases, with 15 bases remaining between them. The CDR3 is 16 amino acids. The CDR3 reads CASSLVKGLSYQPQHF. As DNA, the CDR3 is TGTGCCAGCAGCTTAGTCAAGGGACTTTCCTATCAGCCCCAGCATTTT. Based on the CDR3 plus reference TRBV7-8 and TRBJ1-5, the full variable domain is GAGVSQSPRYKVAKRGQDVALRCDPISGHVSLFWYQQALGQGPEFLTYFQNEAQLDKSGLPSDRFFAERPEGSVSTLKIQRTQQEDSAVYLCASSLVKGLSYQPQHFGDGTRLSIL.

The chain joins TRBV27 to TRBJ2-5; 7 bases fit TRBD1. This CDR3 has 16 residues. With V trimmed by 8 bases and J by 5 bases, 17 bases remained unmatched. Germline loops: CDR1 MNHEY, CDR2 SMNVEV (reference sequence). CDR3 in amino acids: CASPLGLTGSGETQYF. The CDR3 DNA follows: TGTGCCAGCCCGCTTGGCCTGACAGGGTCTGGGGAGACCCAGTACTTC.

The genes are TRBV5-1 and TRBJ2-3, with D unresolved. Germline V lookup: CDR1 SGHRS, CDR2 YFSETQ. The CDR3 is made up of 15 amino acids. V was shortened by 4 bases and J by 1 base, with 13 bases between the two germline ends. For the CDR3, the DNA is TGCGCCAGCAGCCCCCGCCGGCCCGGCACAGATACGCAGTATTTT. This gives the protein CASSPRRPGTDTQYF.

The table lists this clone with a count of one. The rearrangement uses TRBV19 and TRBJ2-7, with D perhaps matching TRBD1 or TRBD2 (6 bases each). Germline CDR1 and CDR2: LNHDA and SQIVND (reference sequence). CDR3 length: 15 residues. Trimming left V 3 bases short and J 3 bases short, with 15 bases between. CDR3 protein: CASSIAGQVFYEQYF. The CDR3 region has the DNA TGTGCCAGTAGTATTGCGGGACAAGTGTTCTACGAGCAGTACTTC.

CDR3 residues: CASSLHNQETQYF. CDR3 DNA: TGTGCCAGCAGCTTACACAACCAAGAGACCCAGTACTTC. The V and J genes are TRBV13 and TRBJ2-5; D is uncertain. The CDR3 consists of 13 residues. From germline, CDR1 is PRHDT and CDR2 FYEKMQ (reference sequence). Trimming stripped 2 bases from V and 0 bases from J, with 4 bases between.

The V and J genes are TRBV11-2 and TRBJ2-1; 10 bases are shared with TRBD2. Germline V gene sequence: CDR1 SGHAT, CDR2 FQNNGV. Losses at the gene ends were 5 bases for V and 9 bases for J; bases not matched to a gene: 10. The CDR3 sequence is 15 residues long. This CDR3 reads CASSRSSGRRGEQFF. Here the CDR3 DNA reads TGTGCCAGCAGCCGCTCTAGCGGGAGAAGGGGTGAGCAGTTCTTC.

The V call is TRBV7-9, the J call TRBJ1-5; no clear D. Germline V gene sequence: CDR1 SEHNR, CDR2 FQNEAQ (reference sequence). The CDR3 runs to 14 residues. V was trimmed by 8 bases and J by 4 bases, leaving 15 bases between them. CDR3 bases: TGTGCCAGCGCGGGCGGGCAGTGGAATCAGCCCCAGCATTTT. This codes for CASAGGQWNQPQHF.

The chain is built from TRBV5-1 and TRBJ1-1; D gene ambiguous. Germline V gives CDR1 SGHRS, CDR2 YFSETQ. With 1 base removed from V and 0 bases from J, the gap between germline ends came to 7 bases. The CDR3 contains 14 residues. CDR3 amino acids: CASSLYGMNTEAFF. Here the CDR3 DNA reads TGCGCCAGCAGCTTGTATGGGATGAACACTGAAGCTTTCTTT.

The V call is TRBV5-1, the J call TRBJ2-7; unclear D gene. This CDR3 region has 14 residues. Germline V CDR1 and CDR2: SGHRS, YFSETQ. Trimming cost V 0 bases and J 2 bases, with 9 bases left between them. The CDR3 is CASSLDTFTYEQYF. In DNA, the CDR3 is TGCGCCAGCAGCTTGGACACCTTCACCTACGAGCAGTACTTC.

J is TRBJ2-3 and V is TRBV25-1; 8 bases align to TRBD2. Trimming removed 3 bases from V and 1 base from J; junction bases left unmatched: 6. Germline-derived CDR1 and CDR2 are MGHDK and SYGVNS. The CDR3 is 16 amino acids. CDR3 DNA sequence: TGTGCCAGCAGTGACAGTGGACTAGCCCGCACAGATACGCAGTATTTT. This translates into CASSDSGLARTDTQYF.